The 13 T cell receptor beta chains listed next were all sequenced from one sample in a study of shared clonotypes between healthy human individuals. Naive CD8 cells comprised CD45RO-negative, CCR7-positively selected cells, excluding terminally differentiated effector memory CD45RA+ cells. Profiling relied on immunoSEQ multiplex PCR, and the TCRdb table lists in-frame clones only, not all of them. The data show about 2.2 million clones, roughly 95% seen once. The sample was naive CD8+ T cells from PBMCs. The receptors originated from a man between 18 and 29 years old in good health. Some clones in this sample may be carry-over from other donors' samples.

The genes are TRBV19 and TRBJ2-7, with TRBD2 matching 15 bases. The CDR3 loop spans 16 amino acids. V was pared by 5 bases and J by 3 bases, with 5 bases of the junction left unmatched. The germline V gene has CDR1 LNHDA and CDR2 SQIVND (reference sequence). The CDR3 coding sequence is TGTGCCAGTAGTCCCCGGGGACTAGCGGGAGGCTACGAGCAGTACTTC. Translation gives CASSPRGLAGGYEQYF.

This chain connects TRBV27 to TRBJ2-7; D assignment may be TRBD1 or TRBD2 (5 bases each). Germline values: CDR1 MNHEY, CDR2 SMNVEV (reference sequence). The CDR3 extends over 15 amino acids. V gave up 5 bases and J gave up 6 bases, with 20 bases separating them. The CDR3 DNA is TGTGCCAGCAGTCCCTATCCCGGGACCGTAGGCGAGCAGTACTTC. This encodes CASSPYPGTVGEQYF.

As regards this clone: The same CDR3 also results from other DNA sequences found in this sample. The genes are TRBV7-2 and TRBJ2-3; D not certain. The CDR3 covers 13 residues. The germline V and J ends were trimmed by 1 base and 2 bases, with 4 bases remaining between them. CDR1 and CDR2 (germline): SGHTA, FQGNSA. The CDR3 loop is CASSLGLTDTQYF. CDR3 bases: TGTGCCAGCAGCTTAGGGCTCACAGATACGCAGTATTTT.

The V gene is TRBV27, the J gene TRBJ2-7, with D perhaps matching TRBD2 (5 bases). Between the trimmed V and J ends, which lost 3 bases and 6 bases, there was a span of 15 bases. Germline lookup yields CDR1 MNHEY and CDR2 SMNVEV (reference sequence). The CDR3 runs 14 residues. CDR3 in DNA: TGTGCCAGCAGTTTTTGGGCGGGTAAGGCCGAGCAGTACTTC. Translated, it gives CASSFWAGKAEQYF.

This clone was counted a single time. J is TRBJ2-1 and V is TRBV27; the match to TRBD2 covers 7 bases. V shed 0 bases and J 10 bases; nucleotides not matched to a gene: 3. CDR3 length equals 13 residues. The germline V gene has CDR1 MNHEY and CDR2 SMNVEV (reference sequence). For the CDR3, the DNA is TGTGCCAGCAGTTTATCGGTACTAGCGGAGCAGTTCTTC. Protein product: CASSLSVLAEQFF.

Written as DNA, the CDR3 is TGTGCCAGCAGCATGGACCCATTGAACACTGAAGCTTTCTTT. Translation gives CASSMDPLNTEAFF. This chain connects TRBV5-4 to TRBJ1-1; no clear D gene. The CDR3 sequence is 14 residues long. The V end was cut by 4 bases, the J end by 0 bases, with 10 bases between. Germline lookup yields CDR1 SGHNT and CDR2 YYREEE (reference sequence). Full variable domain (missing parts from reference TRBV5-4 and TRBJ1-1): ETGVTQSPTHLIKTRGQQVTLRCSSQSGHNTVSWYQQALGQGPQFIFQYYREEENGRGNFPPRFSGLQFPNYSSELNVNALELDDSALYLCASSMDPLNTEAFFGQGTRLTVV.

The chain combines TRBV7-9 with TRBJ1-1, with 7 bases matching TRBD1. Looked up from germline, CDR1 is SEHNR and CDR2 is FQNEAQ (reference sequence). The CDR3 covers 14 residues. V was pared by 5 bases and J by 7 bases, with 10 bases of the junction left unmatched. CDR3 sequence reads: CASSPETGRVEAFF. CDR3 coding DNA: TGTGCCAGCAGCCCAGAGACAGGGAGGGTTGAAGCTTTCTTT. The entire variable domain, with the rest obtained from reference TRBV7-9 and TRBJ1-1, is as follows: DTGVSQNPRHKITKRGQNVTFRCDPISEHNRLYWYRQTLGQGPEFLTYFQNEAQLEKSRLLSDRFSAERPKGSFSTLEIQRTEQGDSAMYLCASSPETGRVEAFFGQGTRLTVV.

The V call is TRBV14, the J call TRBJ2-2, with 7 bases identical to TRBD2. Germline V gene data show CDR1 as SGHDN and CDR2 as FVKESK. This CDR3 spans 14 amino acids. V lost 4 bases to trimming and J lost 6 bases; unmatched junction nucleotides: 5. CDR3 sequence: CASSPTSMSGELFF. Here the CDR3 DNA reads TGTGCCAGCAGCCCGACTAGCATGTCCGGGGAGCTGTTTTTT. The full variable domain, rest sourced from reference TRBV14 and TRBJ2-2, is EAGVTQFPSHSVIEKGQTVTLRCDPISGHDNLYWYRRVMGKEIKFLLHFVKESKQDESGMPNNRFLAERTGGTYSTLKVQPAELEDSGVYFCASSPTSMSGELFFGEGSRLTVL.

The chain has TRBV25-1 and TRBJ1-5; D unclear. Trimming took off 4 bases at V and 4 bases at J, with 8 bases between the two ends. CDR3 length: 13 residues. CDR1 is MGHDK, CDR2 SYGVNS, per germline. The CDR3 DNA reads TGTGCCAGCAGTGGGGGAGGAAATCAGCCCCAGCATTTT. The encoded protein is CASSGGGNQPQHF.

The chain couples TRBV19 to TRBJ1-5, with D possibly being TRBD1 (5 bases). In germline, CDR1 is LNHDA, CDR2 SQIVND (reference sequence). V shed 5 bases and J shed 2 bases, with 13 bases lying between them. There are 15 residues in the CDR3. The CDR3 sequence is CASSGEGKGNQPQHF. CDR3 bases: TGTGCCAGTAGTGGGGAGGGGAAGGGCAATCAGCCCCAGCATTTT.

V gene TRBV27 combines with J gene TRBJ2-7; 11 bases map to TRBD2. V lost 6 bases to trimming and J lost 5 bases; unmatched junction nucleotides: 9. CDR3 length equals 15 residues. Germline CDR1 is MNHEY and CDR2 is SMNVEV (reference sequence). CDR3 sequence: CASSQGTSGSHEQYF. For the CDR3, the DNA is TGTGCCAGCAGCCAGGGAACTAGCGGGAGCCACGAGCAGTACTTC.

This clone was seen a single time. The chain's CDR3 is CASSLAAGYAYNEQFF. In DNA, the CDR3 is TGTGCCAGCAGCTTGGCAGCAGGGTACGCATACAATGAGCAGTTCTTC. The gene calls are TRBV11-2 and TRBJ2-1, with D possibly TRBD1 on 5 matching bases. V was trimmed by 3 bases and J by 4 bases, leaving 16 bases between them. CDR3 length: 16 amino acids. Per germline, CDR1 SGHAT and CDR2 FQNNGV.

The chain joins TRBV27 to TRBJ1-2; no firm D call. Trimming took 2 bases from V and 8 from J, leaving 15 bases between them. The V gene's germline CDR1 is MNHEY and CDR2 SMNVEV (reference sequence). CDR3 length equals 14 residues. CDR3 nucleotides: TGTGCCAGCAGTTTAGGCTCCTCTGCTGTGGGCTACACCTTC. Translating it yields CASSLGSSAVGYTF.